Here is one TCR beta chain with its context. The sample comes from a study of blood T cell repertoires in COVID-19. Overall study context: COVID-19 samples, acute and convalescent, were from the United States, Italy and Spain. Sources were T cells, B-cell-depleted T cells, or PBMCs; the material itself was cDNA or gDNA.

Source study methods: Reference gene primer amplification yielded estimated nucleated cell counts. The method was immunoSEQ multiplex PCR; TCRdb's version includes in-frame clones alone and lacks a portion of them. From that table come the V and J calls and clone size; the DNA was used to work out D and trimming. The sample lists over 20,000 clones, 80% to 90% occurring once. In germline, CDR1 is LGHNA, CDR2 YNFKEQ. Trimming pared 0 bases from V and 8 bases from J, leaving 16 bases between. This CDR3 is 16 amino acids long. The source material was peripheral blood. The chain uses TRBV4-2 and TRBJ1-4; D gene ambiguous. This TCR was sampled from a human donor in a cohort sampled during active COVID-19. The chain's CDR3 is CASSQDRRREKEKLFF. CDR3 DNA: TGTGCCAGCAGCCAAGATAGGAGGAGGGAGAAGGAAAAACTGTTTTTT.